A single sample is the source of the 14 T cell receptor beta chains below, sequenced in a study of identical twins. MiXCR was run by TCRdb on the 5' RACE reads, yielding one entry per CDR3 protein. The sample records about 660,000 distinct CDR3 sequences, over 8.5% being singletons. The same sample was also used in a study of yellow fever vaccine responses in identical twins.

Sequencing was done on a sample of PBMCs. All receptors come from a woman younger than 35 in good health.

The gene calls are TRBV7-8 and TRBJ1-3; the match to TRBD1 covers 8 bases. The CDR3 has 18 amino acids. Germline V gives CDR1 SGHVS, CDR2 FQNEAQ. Losses at the gene ends were 2 bases for V and 4 bases for J; bases not matched to a gene: 13. The CDR3: CASSLRGGTGFAGNTIYF. The DNA of the CDR3 is TGTGCCAGCAGCTTAAGGGGCGGGACAGGATTTGCCGGAAACACCATATATTTT.

V and J are TRBV6-1 and TRBJ2-7; no clear D gene. V lost 2 bases to trimming and J lost 6 bases, with 11 bases between them. The germline CDR1 and CDR2 sequences are MNHNS and SASEGT. This CDR3 spans 13 amino acids. The CDR3 here is CASSETSWLEQYF. The CDR3 DNA is TGTGCCAGCAGTGAAACCTCTTGGCTCGAGCAGTACTTC.

The chain joins TRBV12-3 or TRBV12-4 to TRBJ1-5, with D possibly matching TRBD1 (5 bases). The ends were cut back, 3 bases at V and 6 bases at J, with 9 bases in the middle. This CDR3 spans 13 amino acids. The CDR3 protein is CASSFSGFQPQHF. In DNA, the CDR3 is TGTGCCAGCAGTTTTTCAGGGTTTCAGCCCCAGCATTTT.

This clonotype was seen only a few times. V gene TRBV4-1 combines with J gene TRBJ2-1; 8 bases align to TRBD1. V lost 5 bases to trimming and J lost 8 bases; unmatched junction nucleotides: 11. The CDR3 spans 15 residues. Germline V gene lookup returns CDR1 MGHRA and CDR2 YSYEKL. CDR3 sequence: CASSKAGQGGDEQFF. The DNA for the CDR3 is TGCGCCAGCAGCAAGGCCGGACAGGGTGGCGATGAGCAGTTCTTC.

The chain couples TRBV5-1 to TRBJ2-7; TRBD2 aligns across 7 bases. CDR1 is SGHRS, CDR2 YFSETQ, per germline. Unmatched junction bases numbered 4, after V lost 1 base and J lost 3 bases. CDR3 length: 14 residues. CDR3 amino acids: CASSLLSGDYEQYF. The CDR3 DNA sequence: TGCGCCAGCAGCTTGTTGAGCGGGGACTACGAGCAGTACTTC. The full variable domain, completed using reference TRBV5-1 and TRBJ2-7, is KAGVTQTPRYLIKTRGQQVTLSCSPISGHRSVSWYQQTPGQGLQFLFEYFSETQRNKGNFPGRFSGRQFSNSRSEMNVSTLELGDSALYLCASSLLSGDYEQYFGPGTRLTVT.

This clonotype was counted a few times. The CDR3 nucleotides read TGTGCCAGCAGCGACGGTGGGGCGGCGTTCTTC. Translating gives CASSDGGAAFF. This chain joins TRBV6-2 or TRBV6-3 and TRBJ2-1; a possible D gene is TRBD1 (5 bases). This CDR3 has 11 residues. Germline loops: CDR1 MNHEY, CDR2 SVGEGT. Trimming stripped 6 bases from V and 15 bases from J, with 15 bases between.

The table lists this clonotype with a few counts. The chain has TRBV9 and TRBJ1-1, with D unclear. Per germline, CDR1 SGDLS and CDR2 YYNGEE. Deletions cut 6 bases from V and 0 bases from J, with 9 bases between. CDR3 size: 13 residues. The CDR3 coding sequence is TGTGCCAGCAATGGTGGGCTGAACACTGAAGCTTTCTTT. Its protein product is CASNGGLNTEAFF.

The J gene is TRBJ2-3, the V gene TRBV20-1, with TRBD2 matching 8 bases. The CDR3 is 16 amino acids. Germline-derived CDR1 and CDR2 are DFQATT and SNEGSKA (reference sequence). J was trimmed by 3 bases and V by 1 base; bases with no gene match: 9. CDR3 region: CSARGLSLAATDTQYF. The DNA for the CDR3 is TGCAGTGCTAGAGGTCTTTCACTAGCGGCTACAGATACGCAGTATTTT.

For this clonotype: It may be a read error: a sequence one base away is much more abundant. This chain uses TRBV14 with TRBJ2-1; 7 positions agree with TRBD2. Germline loops: CDR1 SGHDN, CDR2 FVKESK. The V and J ends lost 5 bases and 11 bases, in that order; junction bases with no gene match: 24. The CDR3 runs to 18 residues. CDR3 loop: CASSSSRSGLGVLGKQFF. CDR3 bases: TGTGCCAGCAGCTCAAGCCGATCTGGACTAGGAGTTTTGGGGAAGCAGTTCTTC.

The gene calls are TRBV7-3 and TRBJ2-1; D remains unclear. Germline assignment: CDR1 SGHTA and CDR2 FQGTGA. The CDR3 is made up of 13 amino acids. V lost 7 bases and J lost 7, with 14 bases in between. CDR3 sequence (DNA): TGTGCCAGCACCACCGGCCCGACTAATGAGCAGTTCTTC. Residues: CASTTGPTNEQFF.

The gene calls are TRBV11-2 and TRBJ2-5; 7 bases are shared with TRBD1. After removal of 5 bases from V and 2 bases from J, the junction contained 8 bases not matched to a gene. CDR3 length: 15 residues. The germline gives CDR1 SGHAT, CDR2 FQNNGV. The CDR3 here is CASSKQGKGQETQYF. In DNA form, the CDR3 reads TGTGCCAGCAGCAAACAGGGGAAGGGACAAGAGACCCAGTACTTC.

In this sample, this clonotype turned up a few times. V usage is TRBV6-1 and J usage is TRBJ2-2; D is unresolved. This CDR3 contains 14 residues. The V end lost 7 bases, the J end lost 6 bases, and 15 bases lay between the germline ends. Germline loops: CDR1 MNHNS, CDR2 SASEGT. The CDR3 protein is CASTPLKRPGELFF. The CDR3 DNA follows: TGTGCCAGCACCCCTCTGAAGCGTCCCGGGGAGCTGTTTTTT.

This clonotype was seen many times. The chain recombines TRBV12-3 or TRBV12-4 with TRBJ1-1, with unresolved D. V gave up 3 bases and J gave up 1 base, with 9 bases separating them. CDR3 length: 14 amino acids. Here the CDR3 DNA reads TGTGCCAGCAGTTTTAGTAGGTCGAACACTGAAGCTTTCTTT. It specifies CASSFSRSNTEAFF.

The sample holds many counts of this clonotype. The rearrangement joins TRBV5-1 to TRBJ2-1; D possibly corresponds to TRBD2 (6 bases). This CDR3 comprises 16 residues. Germline CDR1 SGHRS, CDR2 YFSETQ. V shed 4 bases and J shed 10 bases, with 24 bases lying between them. The CDR3 bases are TGCGCCAGCAGCCCCTCGGGACTCGTCCGCGGTGGAGAGCAGTTCTTC. It specifies CASSPSGLVRGGEQFF.